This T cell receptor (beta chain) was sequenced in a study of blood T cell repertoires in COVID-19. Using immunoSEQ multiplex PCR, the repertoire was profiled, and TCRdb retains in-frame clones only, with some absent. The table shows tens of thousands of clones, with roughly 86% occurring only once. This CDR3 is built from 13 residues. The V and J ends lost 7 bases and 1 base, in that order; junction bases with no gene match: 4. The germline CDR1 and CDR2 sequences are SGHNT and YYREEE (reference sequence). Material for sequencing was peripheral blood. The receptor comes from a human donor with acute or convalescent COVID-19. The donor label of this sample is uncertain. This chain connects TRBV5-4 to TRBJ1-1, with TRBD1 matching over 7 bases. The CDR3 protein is CASRGQQNTEAFF. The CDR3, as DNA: TGTGCCAGCCGGGGACAGCAGAACACTGAAGCTTTCTTT.